These T cell receptor beta chains were read from a single sample in a study of T cell changes during pregnancy in multiple sclerosis. Profiled with immunoSEQ multiplex PCR; TCRdb holds only in-frame clones, not every one. The sample carries tens of thousands of clones, roughly 92% recorded once. Sequencing used peripheral blood, obtained in the third trimester of pregnancy. These receptors originate from a female donor in good health, enrolled as a control in a pregnancy study. Both conserved end residues are trimmed from each CDR3. Each record gives: J gene, CDR3 length, D gene, V gene, CDR3 protein. D genes are given only for firm matches.

J gene: TRBJ1-2; CDR3 length: 10; D gene: NA; V gene: TRBV28; CDR3 protein: ASSLPVRDYT
J gene: TRBJ1-1; CDR3 length: 10; D gene: NA; V gene: TRBV7-9; CDR3 protein: ASRGVYTEAF
J gene: TRBJ1-2; CDR3 length: 11; D gene: NA; V gene: TRBV6-5; CDR3 protein: ASSYSGNRGYT
J gene: TRBJ2-1; CDR3 length: 14; D gene: TRBD2; V gene: TRBV15; CDR3 protein: ATTSLAGGGWNEQF
J gene: TRBJ2-7; CDR3 length: 12; D gene: TRBD1; V gene: TRBV5-8; CDR3 protein: ADDLTGSGHEQY
J gene: TRBJ1-1; CDR3 length: 13; D gene: TRBD1; V gene: TRBV10-2; CDR3 protein: ASTDSGTGNYEAF
J gene: TRBJ1-1; CDR3 length: 14; D gene: NA; V gene: TRBV28; CDR3 protein: ASSFSNMVPWTEAF
J gene: TRBJ1-2; CDR3 length: 12; D gene: TRBD1; V gene: TRBV15; CDR3 protein: ATSNPQGYWGYT
J gene: TRBJ1-5; CDR3 length: 13; D gene: NA; V gene: TRBV19; CDR3 protein: ASSTGWWSNQPQH
J gene: TRBJ1-5; CDR3 length: 10; D gene: NA; V gene: TRBV10-3; CDR3 protein: ATRQDNQPQH
J gene: TRBJ2-2; CDR3 length: 11; D gene: NA; V gene: TRBV6-4; CDR3 protein: ASKEGDTGELF
J gene: TRBJ2-7; CDR3 length: 12; D gene: NA; V gene: TRBV9; CDR3 protein: ASSPLAEAYEQY
J gene: TRBJ2-7; CDR3 length: 8; D gene: NA; V gene: TRBV27; CDR3 protein: ASGGDEQY
J gene: TRBJ2-1; CDR3 length: 11; D gene: NA; V gene: TRBV6-5; CDR3 protein: ASRAGTYNEQF
J gene: TRBJ1-3; CDR3 length: 13; D gene: NA; V gene: TRBV15; CDR3 protein: ATSRDAVTGNTIY
J gene: TRBJ1-2; CDR3 length: 14; D gene: NA; V gene: TRBV27; CDR3 protein: ASSLYSGTLNYGYT
J gene: TRBJ2-3; CDR3 length: 15; D gene: NA; V gene: TRBV29-1; CDR3 protein: SVEDPYLWEMGDTQY
J gene: TRBJ1-1; CDR3 length: 11; D gene: NA; V gene: TRBV6-5; CDR3 protein: ASSYIVNTEAF
J gene: TRBJ2-6; CDR3 length: 13; D gene: NA; V gene: TRBV7-3; CDR3 protein: ASSPVGPGANVLT
J gene: TRBJ2-2; CDR3 length: 15; D gene: TRBD2; V gene: TRBV7-8; CDR3 protein: ASGPLATSANTGELF
J gene: TRBJ1-2; CDR3 length: 11; D gene: NA; V gene: TRBV7-3; CDR3 protein: ASSHPGGNGYT
J gene: TRBJ2-1; CDR3 length: 15; D gene: TRBD2; V gene: TRBV11-3; CDR3 protein: ASSYEPAGASGNEQF
J gene: TRBJ1-1; CDR3 length: 11; D gene: NA; V gene: TRBV10-3; CDR3 protein: AISDAGFIVRF
J gene: TRBJ1-6; CDR3 length: 11; D gene: TRBD1; V gene: TRBV27; CDR3 protein: ASRRQGNSPLH
J gene: TRBJ1-1; CDR3 length: 10; D gene: NA; V gene: TRBV6-6; CDR3 protein: ASSYVGDGAF
J gene: TRBJ2-7; CDR3 length: 12; D gene: NA; V gene: TRBV18; CDR3 protein: ASSPPADSYEQY
J gene: TRBJ2-2; CDR3 length: 14; D gene: TRBD2; V gene: TRBV5-5; CDR3 protein: ASSQGLAENTGELF
J gene: TRBJ2-5; CDR3 length: 13; D gene: TRBD1; V gene: TRBV9; CDR3 protein: ASSDGQVHGETQY
J gene: TRBJ2-3; CDR3 length: 12; D gene: NA; V gene: TRBV5-1; CDR3 protein: ASSGGQSTDTQY
J gene: TRBJ2-7; CDR3 length: 12; D gene: TRBD1; V gene: TRBV6-5; CDR3 protein: ASRRTGGINEQY
J gene: TRBJ1-2; CDR3 length: 11; D gene: TRBD1; V gene: TRBV6-5; CDR3 protein: ASSRDRGYGYT
J gene: TRBJ1-2; CDR3 length: 13; D gene: NA; V gene: TRBV23-1; CDR3 protein: ASSQSSGNIYGYT
J gene: TRBJ2-3; CDR3 length: 13; D gene: TRBD2; V gene: TRBV7-3; CDR3 protein: ASSPRGGIPDTQY
J gene: TRBJ1-1; CDR3 length: 11; D gene: NA; V gene: TRBV7-6; CDR3 protein: ASSLSVQVEAF
J gene: TRBJ2-1; CDR3 length: 13; D gene: TRBD2; V gene: TRBV11-2; CDR3 protein: ASSLSAGGYNEQF
J gene: TRBJ1-5; CDR3 length: 12; D gene: NA; V gene: TRBV7-2; CDR3 protein: ASSLELVQQPQH
J gene: TRBJ1-2; CDR3 length: 12; D gene: NA; V gene: TRBV9; CDR3 protein: ASSPPGSNYGYT
J gene: TRBJ1-1; CDR3 length: 11; D gene: TRBD1; V gene: TRBV5-6; CDR3 protein: ASSVDRGTEAF
J gene: TRBJ1-4; CDR3 length: 14; D gene: TRBD1; V gene: TRBV2; CDR3 protein: ASSASGQGGNEKLF